The 20 T cell receptor beta chains below come from one sample, sequenced in a study of blood T cell repertoires in COVID-19. Libraries were prepared by immunoSEQ multiplex PCR; TCRdb keeps only in-frame clonotypes and omits some of them. The data contain about 300,000 clones, roughly 83% of them singletons. The sample comprised peripheral blood. Receptors originate from a woman in her forties or fifties with acute or convalescent COVID-19.

The genes are TRBV4-2 and TRBJ1-2; 9 bases map to TRBD1. The junction had 22 bases not matched to a gene; V was cut back by 4 bases and J by 4 bases. The CDR3 is 20 amino acids. Germline CDR1 is LGHNA and CDR2 is YNFKEQ. The CDR3 spells CASSRALGGWDRVTSYGYTF. CDR3 nucleotides: TGTGCCAGCAGCCGTGCCCTGGGGGGATGGGACAGGGTCACCAGCTATGGCTACACCTTC.

CDR3 bases: TGTGCCAGCAGCGTTGTAGGATTAGCGGGCTCCTACGAGCAGTACTTC. Its translation is CASSVVGLAGSYEQYF. The rearrangement joins TRBV7-2 to TRBJ2-7; 7 bases line up with TRBD2. V shed 5 bases and J 0 bases; nucleotides not matched to a gene: 10. This CDR3 has 16 amino acids. The germline gives CDR1 SGHTA, CDR2 FQGNSA.

The J gene is TRBJ2-7, the V gene TRBV6-5, with D maybe TRBD1 (5 bases). The germline V gene encodes CDR1 MNHEY and CDR2 SVGAGI. V gave up 2 bases and J gave up 2 bases, with 10 bases separating them. The CDR3 contains 14 residues. The CDR3: CASSYTGLPYEQYF. DNA of the CDR3: TGTGCCAGCAGTTACACAGGTCTACCCTACGAGCAGTACTTC.

J is TRBJ1-2 and V is TRBV18; D uncertain. This CDR3 comprises 13 residues. V was clipped by 3 bases and J by 4 bases, with 9 bases between them. Germline CDR1 KGHSH, CDR2 LQKENI. The CDR3 coding sequence is TGTGCCAGCTCACCCGCGGCGACCTATGGCTACACCTTC. This sequence encodes CASSPAATYGYTF.

This clone came up once. The V gene is TRBV5-1, the J gene TRBJ2-7, with D tentatively TRBD2 (6 bases). Between the trimmed V and J ends, which lost 4 bases and 6 bases, there was a span of 11 bases. The germline CDR1 and CDR2 sequences are SGHRS and YFSETQ. This CDR3 contains 12 residues. The DNA of the CDR3 is TGCGCCAGCAGCCCGCGCGGGGCCGAGCAGTACTTC. Translation gives CASSPRGAEQYF.

The rearrangement uses TRBV11-2 and TRBJ1-3; D is undetermined. The V and J ends lost 1 base and 0 bases respectively, with 10 bases between them. The CDR3 sequence is 16 residues long. The germline V gene encodes CDR1 SGHAT and CDR2 FQNNGV. The CDR3 nucleotides read TGTGCCAGCAGCTTAGTCCCAGGCAGCTCTGGAAACACCATATATTTT. It encodes CASSLVPGSSGNTIYF.

The chain is built from TRBV11-3 and TRBJ1-1; D is ambiguous. Trimming stripped 3 bases from V and 1 base from J, with 9 bases between. The CDR3 has 14 residues. Germline lookup yields CDR1 SGHNT and CDR2 YENEEA. CDR3 bases: TGTGCCAGCAGCTTGGGCATTGGGAACACTGAAGCTTTCTTT. Its translation: CASSLGIGNTEAFF.

In DNA, the CDR3 is TGTGCCAGCAGCGTAGAACTCGGTGGCTACACCTTC. It yields the protein CASSVELGGYTF. This chain uses TRBV9 with TRBJ1-2; D unresolved. V was shortened by 0 bases and J by 7 bases, with 7 bases between the two germline ends. The V gene's germline CDR1 is SGDLS and CDR2 YYNGEE. The CDR3 totals 12 residues.

The rearrangement links TRBV7-9 to TRBJ1-4; TRBD1 matches at 7 bases. V was clipped by 5 bases and J by 5 bases; unmatched bases: 8. CDR3 length: 15 amino acids. The V gene's germline CDR1 is SEHNR and CDR2 FQNEAQ (reference sequence). CDR3 nucleotide sequence: TGTGCCAGCAGCAACCAACAGGGGCGGAATGAAAAACTGTTTTTT. This gives the protein CASSNQQGRNEKLFF.

This clone was found a few times. The V call is TRBV6-1, the J call TRBJ2-7; 9 bases fit TRBD2. Germline V gene data show CDR1 as MNHNS and CDR2 as SASEGT. The ends lost 0 bases at V and 3 bases at J; junction bases unmatched: 6. This CDR3 region has 16 residues. The CDR3 protein is CASSEAVSSGIYEQYF. The DNA for the CDR3 is TGTGCCAGCAGTGAAGCAGTGTCTAGCGGGATCTACGAGCAGTACTTC.

V is TRBV4-1 and J is TRBJ1-4; D remains unclear. V was cut by 4 bases and J by 5 bases, with 14 bases left in between. CDR1 and CDR2 from the germline V gene are MGHRA and YSYEKL. This CDR3 region has 15 residues. The CDR3 DNA reads as TGCGCCAGCAGCCGAGCGACGGCAGAGAATGAAAAACTGTTTTTT. Its translation: CASSRATAENEKLFF.

The chain employs TRBV6-5 and TRBJ2-5, with TRBD2 matching over 11 bases. The germline V gene has CDR1 MNHEY and CDR2 SVGAGI. This CDR3 has 15 residues. V dropped 5 bases and J dropped 1; count of bases not matched to a gene: 3. CDR3 residues: CASSTGLAAQETQYF. The CDR3 nucleotides read TGTGCCAGCAGTACGGGACTAGCGGCCCAAGAGACCCAGTACTTC.

V gene TRBV2 combines with J gene TRBJ1-6; D is possibly TRBD1 (6 bases). Deletions cut 11 bases from V and 10 bases from J, with 21 bases between. The CDR3 length is 14 residues. Germline CDR1 is SNHLY and CDR2 is FYNNEI. CDR3 in amino acids: CAGAKDSPASPLHF. The DNA of the CDR3 is TGTGCCGGCGCTAAGGACAGTCCGGCCTCACCCCTCCACTTT.

The genes are TRBV11-2 and TRBJ2-7; TRBD2 matches 9 bases. V lost 1 base and J lost 6; bases outside the gene matches: 4. Germline V gene data show CDR1 as SGHAT and CDR2 as FQNNGV. The CDR3 extends over 14 amino acids. The CDR3 nucleotides read TGTGCCAGCAGCTTAGGTTTGCGGGAGGGCGAGCAGTACTTC. Translating it yields CASSLGLREGEQYF.

The J gene is TRBJ1-3, the V gene TRBV7-6; D gene unclear. V shed 3 bases and J shed 0 bases, with 12 bases lying between them. The CDR3 runs 16 residues. CDR1 SGHVS and CDR2 FNYEAQ come from the germline V gene. The CDR3 DNA is TGTGCCAGCAGCTTTAGAGAGGAATTCTCTGGAAACACCATATATTTT. Translated: CASSFREEFSGNTIYF. Using reference TRBV7-6 and TRBJ1-3 for the parts outside the CDR3, the full variable domain is GAGVSQSPRYKVTKRGQDVALRCDPISGHVSLYWYRQALGQGPEFLTYFNYEAQQDKSGLPNDRFSAERPEGSISTLTIQRTEQRDSAMYRCASSFREEFSGNTIYFGEGSWLTVV.

A single count supports this clone. The chain combines TRBV28 with TRBJ1-2, with 9 bases fitting TRBD1. CDR1 and CDR2 (germline): MDHEN, SYDVKM. V trimming: 4 bases; J trimming: 7 bases; junction bases outside the gene matches: 16. The CDR3 is 17 amino acids. The CDR3 here is CASSSLRDRAGKGGYTF. The CDR3 nucleotides read TGTGCCAGCAGTTCCCTCCGGGACAGGGCAGGTAAAGGTGGCTACACCTTC.

This chain joins TRBV10-3 and TRBJ2-7; 7 bases align to TRBD1. V shed 3 bases, J shed 2 bases, and the junction held 4 bases outside the gene matches. Germline V gives CDR1 ENHRY, CDR2 SYGVKD. CDR3 length equals 14 residues. The CDR3 spells CAISEGTVAYEQYF. In DNA, the CDR3 is TGTGCCATCAGTGAAGGGACAGTAGCCTACGAGCAGTACTTC.

Of note for this clone: The same CDR3 arises from other DNA sequences in this sample as well. The chain combines TRBV29-1 with TRBJ1-2, with D unresolved. Germline lookup yields CDR1 SQVTM and CDR2 ANQGSEA. Trimming shortened V by 6 bases and J by 8 bases, and 10 bases separated the two germline ends. The CDR3 is 10 amino acids. CDR3 nucleotide sequence: TGCAGCGTGGAAACGGGGGGCTACACCTTC. It specifies CSVETGGYTF.

The J gene is TRBJ2-1, the V gene TRBV27; D call uncertain. CDR3 size: 15 residues. The V gene lost 3 bases and the J gene lost 3 bases, with 12 bases spanning the gap. Germline CDR1 is MNHEY and CDR2 is SMNVEV (reference sequence). The CDR3 sequence is CASSLNWQVYNEQFF. The CDR3 DNA reads as TGTGCCAGCAGTTTGAATTGGCAGGTCTACAATGAGCAGTTCTTC.

The genes are TRBV11-2 and TRBJ1-1, with a tentative D call TRBD1 (6 bases). With 0 bases removed from V and 1 base from J, the gap between germline ends came to 9 bases. There are 15 residues in the CDR3. Germline loops: CDR1 SGHAT, CDR2 FQNNGV. The CDR3 DNA follows: TGTGCCAGCAGCTTAGAGGCAGGGGCGAACACTGAAGCTTTCTTT. Encoded protein: CASSLEAGANTEAFF.